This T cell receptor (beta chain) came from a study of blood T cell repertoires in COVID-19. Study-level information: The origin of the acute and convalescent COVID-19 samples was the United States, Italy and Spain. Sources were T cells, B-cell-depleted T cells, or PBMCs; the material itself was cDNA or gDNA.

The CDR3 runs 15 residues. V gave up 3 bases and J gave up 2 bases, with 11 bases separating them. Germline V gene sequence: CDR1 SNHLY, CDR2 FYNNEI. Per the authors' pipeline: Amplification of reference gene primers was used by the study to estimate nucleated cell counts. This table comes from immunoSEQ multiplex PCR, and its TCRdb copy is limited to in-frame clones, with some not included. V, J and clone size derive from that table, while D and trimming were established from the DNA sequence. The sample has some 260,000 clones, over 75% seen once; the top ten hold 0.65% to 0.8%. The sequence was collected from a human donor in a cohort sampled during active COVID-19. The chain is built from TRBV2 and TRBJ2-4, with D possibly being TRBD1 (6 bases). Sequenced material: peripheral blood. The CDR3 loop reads CASSDPQGSKNIQYF. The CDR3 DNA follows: TGTGCCAGCAGTGACCCACAGGGTTCCAAAAACATTCAGTACTTC. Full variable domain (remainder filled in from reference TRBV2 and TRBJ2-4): EPEVTQTPSHQVTQMGQEVILRCVPISNHLYFYWYRQILGQKVEFLVSFYNNEISEKSEIFDDQFSVERPDGSNFTLKIRSTKLEDSAMYFCASSDPQGSKNIQYFGAGTRLSVL.